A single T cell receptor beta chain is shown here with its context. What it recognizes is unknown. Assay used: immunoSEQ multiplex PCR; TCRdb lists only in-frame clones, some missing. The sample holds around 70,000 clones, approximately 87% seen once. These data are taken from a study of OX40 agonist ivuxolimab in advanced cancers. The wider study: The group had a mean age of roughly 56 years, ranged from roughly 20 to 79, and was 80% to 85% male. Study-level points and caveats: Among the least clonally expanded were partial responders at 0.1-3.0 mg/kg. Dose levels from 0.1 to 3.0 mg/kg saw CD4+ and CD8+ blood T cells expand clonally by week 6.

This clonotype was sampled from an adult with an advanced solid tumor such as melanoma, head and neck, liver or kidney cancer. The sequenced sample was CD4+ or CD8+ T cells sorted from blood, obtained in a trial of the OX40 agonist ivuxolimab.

In nucleotides, the CDR3 is TGTGCCAGCAGACAACAGTTGGCTTATGGCTACACCTTC. Residues: CASRQQLAYGYTF. The chain is built from TRBV28 and TRBJ1-2, with D uncertain. This CDR3 is built from 13 residues. Germline lookup yields CDR1 MDHEN and CDR2 SYDVKM. V lost 6 bases and J lost 5, with 13 bases in between.